Listed here is a single T cell receptor (beta chain). Its antigen is still unknown. RNA, once extracted, was reverse transcribed into cDNA for use as the sequencing template. Some clones are missing from TCRdb's copy, which holds only in-frame ones; the method was immunoSEQ multiplex PCR. The repertoire holds about 270,000 clones, with about 60% as singletons. Treatment meaning: oral pan-JAK inhibitor, 5-10 mg twice daily. V was clipped by 0 bases and J by 6 bases, with 15 bases between them. This CDR3 comprises 15 residues. Germline V gene lookup returns CDR1 MGHRA and CDR2 YSYEKL. This entry is derived from a study of CD8+ T cells in alopecia areata. As for the study in general: Oral tofacitinib (5 to 10 mg twice daily) was administered to treated patients. The investigators scored severity in treated patients by the percentage of affected scalp area.

Study results and limitations: In blood and scalp, many expanded lesional clones persisted during tofacitinib. Within the top 100, expanded CD8+ clones significantly decreased with tofacitinib, as did scalp clonality.

Sequenced here: CD4+ T cells sorted from blood, sampled around week 54, from a patient treated with tofacitinib. This TCR came from a human donor with alopecia areata. The V and J genes are TRBV4-1 and TRBJ2-7; D is perhaps TRBD1 or TRBD2 (5 bases each). The DNA for the CDR3 is TGCGCCAGCAGCCAAGATAGGGACCCACGGGGCGAGCAGTACTTC. It is translated as CASSQDRDPRGEQYF.